This entry lists 14 T cell receptor beta chains sequenced from one sample in a study of molecular identifiers for immune sequencing clone quantification (dated by TCRdb to 2016 to 2019). The library was produced with PCR. Sequencing was performed on an Illumina HiSeq 4000. TCRdb passed the public sequencing reads through fastp at Q25 and MiXCR, retaining productive beta sequences. A single entry per CDR3 protein holds the most common genes and DNA from its merged rows. Within this sample are some 320,000 distinct CDR3 sequences, with about a fifth of them counted one time only. About 0.79% of the sample is in the top ten clones. Sequenced material: naive CD8+ T cells from blood, with Jurkat cell RNA spiked in. The sample's cell subset or site label is to be understood as: FACS-sorted CD8+CD4-CCR7+CD45RA+ naive T cells. The receptors come from a human donor in good health. Some libraries in this study had Jurkat cell RNA spiked in.

The chain combines TRBV6-2 or TRBV6-3 with TRBJ1-1, with 8 bases that match TRBD1. J lost 6 bases, V lost 0 bases, and 21 bases had no gene match. This CDR3 has 20 amino acids. Germline values: CDR1 MNHEY, CDR2 SVGEGT. The CDR3: CASSYSTLLVDREDTAEAFF. CDR3 nucleotides: TGTGCCAGCAGTTACTCAACACTCCTTGTGGACAGGGAGGATACTGCTGAAGCTTTCTTT.

Concerning this clonotype: This may come from a read error, since a much larger clone is one base off. The V and J genes are TRBV7-9 and TRBJ2-7, with a weak D call TRBD2 (7 bases). CDR3 size: 15 residues. CDR1 is SEHNR, CDR2 FQNEAQ, per germline (reference sequence). The DNA for the CDR3 is TGTGCCAGCAGTCCTAGGGGGGGTAGCGGCTACGAGCAGCACTTC. This codes for CASSPRGGSGYEQHF.

There are many counts of this clonotype. The chain couples TRBV19 to TRBJ1-5, with TRBD1 matching 8 bases. The V and J ends lost 6 bases and 0 bases, in that order; junction bases with no gene match: 4. CDR1 is LNHDA and CDR2 is SQIVND in the germline V gene (reference sequence). This CDR3 region has 15 residues. CDR3: CASSPTGGSNQPQHF. The CDR3 DNA reads TGTGCCAGTAGCCCAACAGGGGGTAGCAATCAGCCCCAGCATTTT.

This clonotype was seen many times. The rearrangement links TRBV2 to TRBJ2-6; no firm D call. There are 20 residues in the CDR3. Germline CDR1 is SNHLY and CDR2 is FYNNEI. The ends were cut back, 3 bases at V and 0 bases at J, with 21 bases in the middle. The CDR3 reads CASSDHRQSIANSGANVLTF. Here the CDR3 DNA reads TGTGCCAGCAGTGACCATAGACAATCAATAGCAAACTCTGGGGCCAACGTCCTGACTTTC.

This clonotype was seen ten or more times. This chain links TRBV5-6 with TRBJ2-5; a possible D gene is TRBD1 (5 bases). V gave up 1 base and J gave up 1 base, with 11 bases separating them. This CDR3 contains 15 residues. CDR1 and CDR2 (germline): SGHDT, YYEEEE. The CDR3 loop is CASSLTLRAQETQYF. CDR3 in DNA: TGTGCCAGCAGCTTGACTCTCAGGGCCCAAGAGACCCAGTACTTC. Together with reference TRBV5-6 and TRBJ2-5, the CDR3 gives the full variable domain: DAGVTQSPTHLIKTRGQQVTLRCSPKSGHDTVSWYQQALGQGPQFIFQYYEEEERQRGNFPDRFSGHQFPNYSSELNVNALLLGDSALYLCASSLTLRAQETQYFGPGTRLLVL.

The chain carries TRBV24-1 and TRBJ1-1; D unresolved. Germline CDR1 is KGHDR and CDR2 is SFDVKD. Trimming took off 0 bases at V and 4 bases at J, with 5 bases between the two ends. CDR3 length: 13 amino acids. CDR3: CATSDLVGTEAFF. CDR3 sequence (DNA): TGTGCCACCAGTGATTTGGTGGGCACTGAAGCTTTCTTT.

The sample holds many counts of this clonotype. The chain recombines TRBV9 with TRBJ2-7; 7 bases fit TRBD1. CDR1 is SGDLS, CDR2 YYNGEE, per germline. With V trimmed by 0 bases and J by 0 bases, 6 bases remained unmatched. The CDR3 contains 16 residues. In DNA form, the CDR3 reads TGTGCCAGCAGCGTAGGTGCGGACAGGCCCTCCTACGAGCAGTACTTC. Translated, it gives CASSVGADRPSYEQYF.

Turning to this clonotype: A read error may be the cause here, since a much bigger clone is one base away. The chain carries TRBV24-1 and TRBJ2-3; D unresolved. The CDR3 length is 12 residues. Germline assignment: CDR1 KGHDR and CDR2 SFDVKD. CDR3 amino acids: CATSDHTDAQYF. CDR3 nucleotides: TGTGCCACCAGTGACCACACAGATGCGCAGTATTTT.

This clonotype was counted only a few times. At one end, the junction sequence differs from germline, possibly due to a read error. The chain combines TRBV27 with TRBJ2-2; tentative D call: TRBD2 (5 bases). Germline CDR1 is MNHEY and CDR2 is SMNVEV (reference sequence). The CDR3 contains 13 residues. In nucleotides, the CDR3 is TGTGCCAGCAGTTTGTCCGGTCCCGGGGAGCCGTTTTTT. As protein: CASSLSGPGEPFF.

This sequence joins TRBV5-1 and TRBJ1-1; TRBD1 is a possible D gene (6 bases). This CDR3 contains 15 residues. Germline V gene lookup returns CDR1 SGHRS and CDR2 YFSETQ. Deletions cut 0 bases from V and 2 bases from J, with 11 bases between. CDR3 nucleotides: TGCGCCAGCAGCTTGGGGGCAGGGGCAAACACTGAAGCTTTCTTT. Amino acids: CASSLGAGANTEAFF.

In its sample, this clonotype was seen many times. The V and J genes are TRBV4-3 and TRBJ2-4; D is unclear. The CDR3 length is 15 residues. Germline values: CDR1 LGHNA, CDR2 YSLEER. Trimming removed 0 bases at V and 5 bases at J, with 11 bases between. CDR3 amino acids: CASSQDSGMQNIQYF. The CDR3 DNA reads as TGCGCCAGCAGCCAAGATTCAGGAATGCAAAACATTCAGTACTTC.

CDR3 residues: CASSQDWDRSYEQYF. CDR3 coding DNA: TGCGCCAGCAGCCAAGATTGGGACAGGTCCTACGAGCAGTACTTC. The chain joins TRBV4-3 to TRBJ2-7, with 8 nucleotides matching TRBD1. The CDR3 sequence is 15 residues long. Germline CDR1 and CDR2: LGHNA and YSLEER. The V segment lost 0 bases and the J segment 1 base; nucleotides outside the gene matches: 2.

This clonotype has just a few counts. The chain recombines TRBV30 with TRBJ2-3; no definite D call. The CDR3 runs 16 residues. Germline V CDR1 and CDR2: GTSNPN, SVGIG (reference sequence). Trimming stripped 2 bases from V and 3 bases from J, with 18 bases between. As DNA, the CDR3 is TGTGCCTGGAGTCCCGACTGGTCTGATGGTACAGATACGCAGTATTTT. The encoded protein is CAWSPDWSDGTDTQYF.

This clonotype was seen ten or more times. This chain joins TRBV28 and TRBJ2-3; D may be TRBD2 (5 bases). Trimming shortened V by 4 bases and J by 3 bases, and 17 bases separated the two germline ends. CDR3 length: 16 amino acids. The germline V gene has CDR1 MDHEN and CDR2 SYDVKM. CDR3 in DNA: TGTGCCAGCAGTTCCCAAGACATAGGGAGAACAGATACGCAGTATTTT. Protein product: CASSSQDIGRTDTQYF.